This TCR beta chain was found in a study of shared clonotypes between healthy human individuals. Study in general: Donors consisted of a couple of women and three men between 18 and 49.

Deletions cut 1 base from V and 0 bases from J, with 12 bases between. CDR1 and CDR2 (germline): SEHNR, FQNEAQ (reference sequence). The CDR3 has 17 amino acids. Each cell subset's genomic DNA was divided evenly among several immunoSEQ plates. TCRdb's copy holds only in-frame clones and misses some; the assay was immunoSEQ multiplex PCR. Here the sample spans 180,000 or so clones, approximately 95% being singletons. Naive CD4+ cells were CD45RA-selected; the remaining cells were memory. V usage is TRBV7-9 and J usage is TRBJ1-4; tentative D call: TRBD1 (5 bases). Sequenced sample: naive CD4+ T cells sorted from blood. Documented subset: CD45RA+ positively selected. The clonotype originates from a woman under 40 in good health. The CDR3 nucleotides are TGTGCCAGCAGCTTAGTCGGGGGACCTGCAACTAATGAAAAACTGTTTTTT. Translated: CASSLVGGPATNEKLFF. Drawing the rest from reference TRBV7-9 and TRBJ1-4, the complete variable domain is DTGVSQNPRHKITKRGQNVTFRCDPISEHNRLYWYRQTLGQGPEFLTYFQNEAQLEKSRLLSDRFSAERPKGSFSTLEIQRTEQGDSAMYLCASSLVGGPATNEKLFFGSGTQLSVL.